This T cell receptor beta chain was obtained from a study of T cell repertoires in cytomegalovirus infection. Study-level information: Well-studied HLA-B-restricted epitopes and recently identified HLA-C-restricted epitopes of CMV were both used in the study. From public TCR beta signatures came an indication of both CMV infection and matching HLA type.

Study observations and caveats: People with CMV and the relevant HLA were identified by cumulative public TCR beta family frequency. HLA-C-restricted CMV clonotypes gave the most frequent clonotype in two of eight donors.

On this clonotype itself: Its antigen is unidentified.

Germline V gene sequence: CDR1 SGHTA, CDR2 FQGTGA. V was cut by 2 bases and J by 7 bases, with 14 bases left in between. The CDR3 consists of 14 residues. TCRdb re-called the reads with MiXCR, one entry per CDR3 protein. The table includes more than 250,000 distinct CDR3 sequences, 25% detected once. Sequenced material: cultured PBMCs, taken from culture after CMV antigen stimulation. The TCR sequence derives from a human donor in good health (CMV status not recorded). Some clones in this sample may be carry-over from other donors' samples. V usage is TRBV7-3 and J usage is TRBJ1-2; no firm D call. This chain's CDR3 is CASSLAGGWSGYTF. CDR3 coding DNA: TGTGCCAGCAGCTTAGCAGGAGGGTGGAGTGGCTACACCTTC. Combining the CDR3 with reference TRBV7-3 and TRBJ1-2 gives the whole variable domain GAGVSQTPSNKVTEKGKYVELRCDPISGHTALYWYRQSLGQGPEFLIYFQGTGAADDSGLPNDRFFAVRPEGSVSTLKIQRTERGDSAVYLCASSLAGGWSGYTFGSGTRLTVV.